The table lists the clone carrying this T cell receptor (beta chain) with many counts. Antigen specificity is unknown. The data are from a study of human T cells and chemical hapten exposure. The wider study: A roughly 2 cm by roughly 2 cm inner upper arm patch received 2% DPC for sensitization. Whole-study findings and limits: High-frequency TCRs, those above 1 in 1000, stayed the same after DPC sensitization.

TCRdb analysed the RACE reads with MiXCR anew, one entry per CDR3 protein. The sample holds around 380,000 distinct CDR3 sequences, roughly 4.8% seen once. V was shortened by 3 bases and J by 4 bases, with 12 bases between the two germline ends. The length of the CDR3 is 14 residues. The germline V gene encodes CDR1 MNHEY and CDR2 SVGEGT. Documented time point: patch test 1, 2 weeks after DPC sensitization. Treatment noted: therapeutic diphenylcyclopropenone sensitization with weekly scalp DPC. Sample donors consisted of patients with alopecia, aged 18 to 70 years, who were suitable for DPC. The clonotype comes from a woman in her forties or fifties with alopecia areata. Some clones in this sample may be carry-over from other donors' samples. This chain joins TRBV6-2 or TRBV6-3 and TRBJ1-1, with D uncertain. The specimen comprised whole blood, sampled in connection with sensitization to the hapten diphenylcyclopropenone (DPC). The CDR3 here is CASSYGGGGTEAFF. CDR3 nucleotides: TGTGCCAGCAGTTATGGAGGCGGCGGCACTGAAGCTTTCTTT.